These 30 T cell receptor beta chains were all obtained from the same sample, sequenced in a study of blood T cell repertoires in COVID-19 (dated by TCRdb to the early 2020s). The method was the immunoSEQ multiplex PCR assay. Not all clones reach the TCRdb copy of this immuneACCESS table, which keeps in-frame sequences only. Checked studies attribute under half of the gap to unresolved V genes and leave the rest unexplained. The sample has about 140,000 clones on record, 70% to 90% of them singletons. Of the sample, around 5% is held by the ten largest clones. The sample was peripheral blood. The origin of the receptors is a human donor in a cohort sampled during active COVID-19.

The CDR3 nucleotides read TGTGCCAGCAGCACCGGGACAGGGTACAATGAGCAGTTCTTC. Translating it yields CASSTGTGYNEQFF. This chain uses TRBV9 with TRBJ2-1; TRBD1 agrees at 9 bases. CDR1 SGDLS and CDR2 YYNGEE come from the germline V gene. J lost 4 bases, V lost 4 bases, and 3 bases had no gene match. CDR3 length: 14 amino acids.

This chain joins TRBV27 and TRBJ1-6; D unclear. The CDR3 spans 13 residues. Germline-derived CDR1 and CDR2 are MNHEY and SMNVEV (reference sequence). V shed 10 bases and J shed 14 bases, with 21 bases lying between them. The CDR3 sequence is CATSVEGRMALHF. The DNA of the CDR3 is TGTGCCACCTCCGTGGAGGGAAGAATGGCCCTCCACTTT.

CDR3 sequence reads: CASRGDRVNYGYTF. The CDR3 DNA is TGTGCCAGCAGGGGGGACAGGGTTAACTATGGCTACACCTTC. V and J are TRBV2 and TRBJ1-2; TRBD1 matches at 9 bases. J was trimmed by 1 base and V by 6 bases; bases with no gene match: 3. This CDR3 is 14 amino acids long. CDR1 SNHLY and CDR2 FYNNEI come from the germline V gene.

V and J are TRBV15 and TRBJ2-3; weak D call: TRBD1 (5 bases). This CDR3 comprises 15 residues. Per the germline V gene, CDR1 is LNHNV and CDR2 is YYDKDF (reference sequence). V was trimmed by 1 base and J by 3 bases, leaving 11 bases between them. As DNA, the CDR3 is TGTGCCACCAGCAGAGGGGGCAGGAGTACAGATACGCAGTATTTT. Residues: CATSRGGRSTDTQYF.

This chain uses TRBV4-1 with TRBJ1-2, with 9 bases identical to TRBD1. The CDR3 loop spans 17 amino acids. The V and J ends lost 4 bases and 3 bases, in that order; junction bases with no gene match: 12. Germline CDR1 is MGHRA and CDR2 is YSYEKL. The CDR3 DNA reads TGCGCCAGCAGCCCAATAACCTCGGGACAGGGTCACTATGGCTACACCTTC. Protein: CASSPITSGQGHYGYTF.

This chain joins TRBV6-5 and TRBJ2-7, with 8 bases fitting TRBD2. This CDR3 region has 15 residues. With 2 bases clipped from V and 2 bases from J, the junction kept 5 bases outside the gene matches. Per germline, CDR1 MNHEY and CDR2 SVGAGI. The CDR3 DNA reads TGTGCCAGCAGTTACGTGTTTAGCGGGACCTACGAGCAGTACTTC. This codes for CASSYVFSGTYEQYF.

The CDR3 reads CASSLGQGLNQPQHF. The CDR3 bases are TGTGCCAGCAGCTTGGGACAGGGCCTTAATCAGCCCCAGCATTTT. The chain recombines TRBV7-8 with TRBJ1-5; 9 bases line up with TRBD1. Germline V lookup: CDR1 SGHVS, CDR2 FQNEAQ. J lost 4 bases, V lost 3 bases, and 4 bases had no gene match. The CDR3 consists of 15 residues.

The chain is built from TRBV7-2 and TRBJ2-1; no reliable D call. Germline V gene data show CDR1 as SGHTA and CDR2 as FQGNSA. This CDR3 region has 13 residues. V dropped 11 bases and J dropped 8 bases, with 19 bases sitting between them. The DNA of the CDR3 is TGTGCCTGGGCAGGTGGGCCAGTCGATGAGCAGTTCTTC. Its translation: CAWAGGPVDEQFF.

This clone turned up a few times. The rearrangement links TRBV3-1 (or the pseudogene TRBV3-2) to TRBJ1-2, with 8 bases lining up with TRBD1. Trimming at V came to 0 bases and at J to 1 base, leaving 10 bases not matched to a gene. Germline loops: CDR1 LGHDT, CDR2 YNNKEL (reference sequence). This CDR3 spans 18 amino acids. In DNA form, the CDR3 reads TGTGCCAGCAGCCAAGATCGGGGGACAGGTTATCTTAACTATGGCTACACCTTC. Its translation: CASSQDRGTGYLNYGYTF.

The chain combines TRBV7-2 with TRBJ2-5; 12 bases agree with TRBD2. This CDR3 is built from 18 residues. Germline V CDR1 and CDR2: SGHTA, FQGNSA. Unmatched junction bases numbered 12, after V lost 4 bases and J lost 3 bases. The CDR3 reads CASSWGGRTSGIEETQYF. The CDR3 region has the DNA TGTGCCAGCAGCTGGGGTGGAAGGACTAGCGGGATAGAAGAGACCCAGTACTTC.

This rearrangement joins TRBV7-9 to TRBJ2-5; 9 positions agree with TRBD1. Germline trimming cut 1 base from V and 2 bases from J; bases unmatched to any gene: 5. Germline loops: CDR1 SEHNR, CDR2 FQNEAQ (reference sequence). CDR3 length: 16 amino acids. This CDR3 reads CASSLGSTGGQETQYF. Here the CDR3 DNA reads TGTGCCAGCAGCTTAGGGTCGACAGGGGGACAAGAGACCCAGTACTTC.

This clone is a singleton in its sample. The V call is TRBV2, the J call TRBJ1-4; 7 bases match TRBD1. Germline CDR1 SNHLY, CDR2 FYNNEI. V trimming: 6 bases; J trimming: 4 bases; junction bases outside the gene matches: 8. The CDR3 extends over 15 amino acids. The CDR3 DNA reads as TGTGCCAGCAGAGGTAACAGGGGCCATAATGAAAAACTGTTTTTT. Protein sequence: CASRGNRGHNEKLFF.

The CDR3 DNA follows: TGTGCCAGCTCACCACCGACAGGGGTTGGCTACACCTTC. It is translated as CASSPPTGVGYTF. This sequence joins TRBV18 and TRBJ1-2; 8 bases are shared with TRBD1. This CDR3 is built from 13 residues. CDR1 is KGHSH and CDR2 is LQKENI in the germline V gene. The J segment lost 7 bases and the V segment lost 0 bases, leaving 1 base of the junction unmatched.

This clone was picked up a small number of times. The chain uses TRBV4-1 and TRBJ2-3; weak D call: TRBD2 (6 bases). The CDR3 extends over 16 amino acids. Trimming cost V 0 bases and J 4 bases, with 14 bases left between them. The V gene's germline CDR1 is MGHRA and CDR2 YSYEKL. The CDR3 protein is CASSQEPGLGADTQYF. The CDR3 DNA is TGCGCCAGCAGCCAAGAGCCGGGACTGGGAGCAGATACGCAGTATTTT.

The chain links TRBV9 to TRBJ1-2; TRBD1 matches 9 bases. J was trimmed by 5 bases and V by 1 base; bases with no gene match: 3. The CDR3 spans 14 residues. In germline, CDR1 is SGDLS, CDR2 YYNGEE. The CDR3 DNA reads TGTGCCAGCAGCGTAACGGGACAGGGTTATGGCTACACCTTC. Its translation: CASSVTGQGYGYTF. Using reference TRBV9 and TRBJ1-2 for the parts outside the CDR3, the full variable domain is DSGVTQTPKHLITATGQRVTLRCSPRSGDLSVYWYQQSLDQGLQFLIQYYNGEERAKGNILERFSAQQFPDLHSELNLSSLELGDSALYFCASSVTGQGYGYTFGSGTRLTVV.

V is TRBV4-2 and J is TRBJ1-6, with D hard to call. Trimming took 4 bases from V and 4 from J, leaving 8 bases between them. Germline assignment: CDR1 LGHNA and CDR2 YNFKEQ. The CDR3 contains 14 residues. CDR3 in DNA: TGTGCCAGCAGCCCCGGACTGTATAATTCACCCCTCCACTTT. Translation: CASSPGLYNSPLHF.

This clone was recorded a few times. The gene calls are TRBV27 and TRBJ1-3; D might be TRBD1 (5 bases). Germline CDR1 reads MNHEY; CDR2 reads SMNVEV (reference sequence). With 5 bases removed from V and 0 bases from J, the gap between germline ends came to 11 bases. The CDR3 totals 15 residues. In DNA form, the CDR3 reads TGTGCCAGCAGTCCCGTACAGGCCTCTGGAAACACCATATATTTT. It specifies CASSPVQASGNTIYF.

The chain uses TRBV5-4 and TRBJ2-1; TRBD1 matches at 9 bases. Germline trimming cut 4 bases from V and 2 bases from J; bases unmatched to any gene: 1. The CDR3 loop spans 14 amino acids. The V gene's germline CDR1 is SGHNT and CDR2 YYREEE (reference sequence). This chain's CDR3 is CASSTGGAYNEQFF. CDR3 DNA: TGTGCCAGCAGCACAGGGGGCGCCTACAATGAGCAGTTCTTC.

The chain uses TRBV19 and TRBJ1-5, with 7 nucleotides matching TRBD1. The CDR3 extends over 15 amino acids. The V and J ends lost 10 bases and 3 bases, in that order; junction bases with no gene match: 12. Germline V gene sequence: CDR1 LNHDA, CDR2 SQIVND (reference sequence). CDR3 coding DNA: TGTGCCACCAGACAGGGTTCCTATTACAATCAGCCCCAGCATTTT. This codes for CATRQGSYYNQPQHF.

The chain has TRBV5-1 and TRBJ2-7, with D possibly being TRBD2 (7 bases). V was cut by 4 bases and J by 4 bases, with 18 bases left in between. Per the germline V gene, CDR1 is SGHRS and CDR2 is YFSETQ. The CDR3 consists of 15 residues. This chain's CDR3 is CASSALGRGLYEQYF. The CDR3 DNA sequence: TGCGCCAGCAGCGCCCTTGGGCGGGGGCTTTACGAGCAGTACTTC.

The chain recombines TRBV5-3 with TRBJ2-1, with unresolved D. TRBV5-3 is treated as an ORF (open reading frame) with a function not yet certain. V lost 4 bases to trimming and J lost 7 bases, with 18 bases between them. The CDR3 consists of 15 residues. The CDR3 DNA reads as TGTGCCAGAAGCGTCAGACAAATATATCGGAATGAGCAGTTCTTC. It is translated as CARSVRQIYRNEQFF.

The V and J genes are TRBV29-1 and TRBJ2-6; maybe TRBD2 (5 bases). V was cut by 4 bases and J by 2 bases, with 9 bases left in between. CDR1 is SQVTM, CDR2 ANQGSEA, per germline. The CDR3 has 14 amino acids. CDR3 region: CSVVASPGANVLTF. As DNA, the CDR3 is TGCAGCGTTGTAGCGAGTCCTGGGGCCAACGTCCTGACTTTC.

The chain recombines TRBV15 with TRBJ2-5; D may be TRBD2 (5 bases). V lost 2 bases and J lost 0, with 13 bases in between. The CDR3 spans 16 residues. Germline CDR1 is LNHNV and CDR2 is YYDKDF (reference sequence). The CDR3 DNA sequence: TGTGCCACCAGCAGATGGGGAGCAAGGCACCAAGAGACCCAGTACTTC. Amino acid sequence: CATSRWGARHQETQYF.

V and J are TRBV7-9 and TRBJ1-1, with 8 nucleotides matching TRBD1. Looked up from germline, CDR1 is SEHNR and CDR2 is FQNEAQ (reference sequence). The V and J ends lost 3 bases and 0 bases, in that order; junction bases with no gene match: 3. This CDR3 is 15 amino acids long. CDR3 amino acids: CASSLGTGLNTEAFF. CDR3 nucleotides: TGTGCCAGCAGCTTGGGGACAGGCCTGAACACTGAAGCTTTCTTT. Supplemented by reference TRBV7-9 and TRBJ1-1, the full variable domain reads DTGVSQNPRHKITKRGQNVTFRCDPISEHNRLYWYRQTLGQGPEFLTYFQNEAQLEKSRLLSDRFSAERPKGSFSTLEIQRTEQGDSAMYLCASSLGTGLNTEAFFGQGTRLTVV.

The CDR3 region has the DNA TGTGCCAGTAGTAGTTTCAGGGGTCCTAATGAAAAACTGTTTTTT. This encodes CASSSFRGPNEKLFF. The gene calls are TRBV19 and TRBJ1-4; TRBD1 might be the D (6 bases). CDR1 and CDR2 from the germline V gene are LNHDA and SQIVND (reference sequence). CDR3 length equals 15 residues. The ends were cut back, 4 bases at V and 3 bases at J, with 12 bases in the middle.

The chain uses TRBV10-2 and TRBJ2-1; 7 bases agree with TRBD2. V trimming: 8 bases; J trimming: 1 base; junction bases outside the gene matches: 23. Germline loops: CDR1 WSHSY, CDR2 SAAADI. The CDR3 is made up of 20 amino acids. CDR3 loop: CASSKTPGVIGEGSYNEQFF. For the CDR3, the DNA is TGCGCCAGCTCTAAAACACCCGGGGTTATAGGGGAGGGTTCCTACAATGAGCAGTTCTTC.

The V gene is TRBV10-2, the J gene TRBJ2-1; TRBD2 matches 8 bases. The CDR3 totals 15 residues. Germline-derived CDR1 and CDR2 are WSHSY and SAAADI. With V trimmed by 4 bases and J by 7 bases, 9 bases remained unmatched. CDR3 protein: CASSAGGRLENEQFF. DNA for the CDR3: TGCGCCAGCAGTGCGGGGGGGCGCTTGGAGAATGAGCAGTTCTTC.

The gene calls are TRBV5-6 and TRBJ1-4; 7 positions agree with TRBD1. V was clipped by 4 bases and J by 6 bases; unmatched bases: 6. The germline V gene has CDR1 SGHDT and CDR2 YYEEEE. CDR3 size: 14 residues. The CDR3 nucleotides are TGTGCCAGCAGCCATGACAGGGTAGATGAAAAACTGTTTTTT. Its translation: CASSHDRVDEKLFF. Full variable domain (remainder filled in from reference TRBV5-6 and TRBJ1-4): DAGVTQSPTHLIKTRGQQVTLRCSPKSGHDTVSWYQQALGQGPQFIFQYYEEEERQRGNFPDRFSGHQFPNYSSELNVNALLLGDSALYLCASSHDRVDEKLFFGSGTQLSVL.

The CDR3 bases are TGCGCCAGCAGCTTGGCCCTACTAGCGGGAGGGCCCGGGGATGAGCAGTTCTTC. Amino acids: CASSLALLAGGPGDEQFF. The rearrangement joins TRBV5-1 to TRBJ2-1, with 13 bases fitting TRBD2. J was trimmed by 8 bases and V by 0 bases; bases with no gene match: 11. The CDR3 contains 18 residues. Germline V gene lookup returns CDR1 SGHRS and CDR2 YFSETQ.

The genes are TRBV10-2 and TRBJ2-2, with D tentatively TRBD2 (6 bases). The CDR3 has 14 amino acids. Germline V gives CDR1 WSHSY, CDR2 SAAADI. The ends were cut back, 8 bases at V and 6 bases at J, with 16 bases in the middle. CDR3 nucleotide sequence: TGCGCCAGCGTCTCGGGACTCACTTCCGGGGAGCTGTTTTTT. Translation: CASVSGLTSGELFF.